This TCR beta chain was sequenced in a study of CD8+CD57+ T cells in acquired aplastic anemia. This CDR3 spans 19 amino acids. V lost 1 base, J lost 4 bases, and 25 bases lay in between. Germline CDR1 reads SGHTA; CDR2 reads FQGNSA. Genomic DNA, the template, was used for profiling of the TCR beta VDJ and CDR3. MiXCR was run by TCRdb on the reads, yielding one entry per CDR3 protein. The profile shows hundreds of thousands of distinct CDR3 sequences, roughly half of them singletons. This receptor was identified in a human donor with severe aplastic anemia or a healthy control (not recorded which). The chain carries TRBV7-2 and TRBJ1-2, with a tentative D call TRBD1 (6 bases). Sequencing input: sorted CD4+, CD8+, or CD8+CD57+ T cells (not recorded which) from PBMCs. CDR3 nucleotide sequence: TGTGCCAGCAGCTTAGTAGGGGGAACGATCGTGGGGCGGTGCTATGGCTACACCTTC. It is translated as CASSLVGGTIVGRCYGYTF.